Listed here are 27 T cell receptor beta chains from one sample, sequenced in a study of blood T cell repertoires in COVID-19. The method was immunoSEQ multiplex PCR; TCRdb's version includes in-frame clones alone and lacks a portion of them. The repertoire holds about 310,000 clones, with roughly 89% as singletons. Sequencing input: PBMCs or T cells enriched from blood (not recorded which). All receptors derive from a woman younger than 35 who had recovered from COVID-19.

The rearrangement links TRBV7-7 to TRBJ1-4; tentative D call: TRBD1 (6 bases). The CDR3 contains 15 residues. CDR1 and CDR2 (germline): SSHAT, FNYEAQ (reference sequence). V lost 4 bases to trimming and J lost 2 bases, with 11 bases between them. The CDR3 reads CASSSGGGTNEKLFF. CDR3 nucleotide sequence: TGTGCCAGCAGCTCCGGGGGGGGCACTAATGAAAAACTGTTTTTT.

The V gene is TRBV7-3, the J gene TRBJ1-3; D is unclear. V dropped 5 bases and J dropped 0 bases, with 8 bases sitting between them. CDR1 and CDR2 (germline): SGHTA, FQGTGA. The CDR3 consists of 14 residues. The CDR3 reads CASSPTNSGNTIYF. DNA for the CDR3: TGTGCCAGCAGCCCGACTAACTCTGGAAACACCATATATTTT.

The gene calls are TRBV9 and TRBJ2-2; 8 positions match TRBD2. V was pared by 4 bases and J by 4 bases, with 0 bases of the junction left unmatched. Germline CDR1 SGDLS, CDR2 YYNGEE. The CDR3 runs to 13 residues. The CDR3 loop reads CASSTSGTGELFF. Here the CDR3 DNA reads TGTGCCAGCAGCACTAGCGGCACCGGGGAGCTGTTTTTT.

The chain couples TRBV7-2 to TRBJ1-6, with 8 nucleotides matching TRBD1. Losses at the gene ends were 5 bases for V and 8 bases for J; bases not matched to a gene: 8. Germline CDR1 reads SGHTA; CDR2 reads FQGNSA. CDR3 size: 15 residues. CDR3 loop: CASSKRQGIDSPLHF. For the CDR3, the DNA is TGTGCCAGCAGCAAAAGACAGGGGATCGATTCACCCCTCCACTTT. Full variable domain (outside the CDR3, taken from reference TRBV7-2 and TRBJ1-6): GAGVSQSPSNKVTEKGKDVELRCDPISGHTALYWYRQSLGQGLEFLIYFQGNSAPDKSGLPSDRFSAERTGGSVSTLTIQRTQQEDSAVYLCASSKRQGIDSPLHFGNGTRLTVT.

The chain has TRBV29-1 and TRBJ1-3; D remains unclear. Trimming removed 2 bases from V and 6 bases from J, with 5 bases in between. This CDR3 contains 11 residues. Germline-derived CDR1 and CDR2 are SQVTM and ANQGSEA. As DNA, the CDR3 is TGCAGCGTTGAAACGGTAAACACCATATATTTT. Its protein is CSVETVNTIYF.

The genes are TRBV5-1 and TRBJ1-1; D call uncertain. Trimming took 0 bases from V and 2 from J, leaving 14 bases between them. CDR1 is SGHRS and CDR2 is YFSETQ in the germline V gene. This CDR3 is 16 amino acids long. CDR3 sequence reads: CASSLASGSFNTEAFF. CDR3 nucleotides: TGCGCCAGCAGCTTGGCCTCGGGTAGTTTCAACACTGAAGCTTTCTTT.

This sequence joins TRBV24-1 and TRBJ1-2, with 7 positions matching TRBD1. The CDR3 is made up of 17 amino acids. The trim removed 4 bases at V and 4 bases at J, leaving 14 bases unmatched. CDR1 and CDR2 from the germline V gene are KGHDR and SFDVKD. CDR3 DNA sequence: TGTGCCACCAGTGACTCCTACAGGGGAAGGGTCACCTATGGCTACACCTTC. Its translation is CATSDSYRGRVTYGYTF.

The chain links TRBV10-3 to TRBJ2-3, with 15 bases aligning to TRBD2. The germline V gene has CDR1 ENHRY and CDR2 SYGVKD. J gave up 2 bases and V 11 bases, and 5 bases lay outside the gene matches. The CDR3 totals 15 residues. This CDR3 is CASGLAGGITDTQYF. The DNA for the CDR3 is TGTGCCTCGGGACTAGCGGGGGGAATCACAGATACGCAGTATTTT.

The chain uses TRBV7-9 and TRBJ1-6; D is possibly TRBD1 (5 bases). CDR1 and CDR2 (germline): SEHNR, FQNEAQ (reference sequence). The CDR3 has 15 amino acids. Trimming took off 2 bases at V and 7 bases at J, with 12 bases between the two ends. CDR3 in amino acids: CASSLRTGGNSPLHF. In DNA, the CDR3 is TGTGCCAGCAGCTTACGGACCGGGGGGAATTCACCCCTCCACTTT.

The rearrangement links TRBV19 to TRBJ2-2, with D hard to call. In germline, CDR1 is LNHDA, CDR2 SQIVND (reference sequence). This CDR3 has 12 residues. The V end was cut by 5 bases, the J end by 6 bases, with 7 bases between. The CDR3: CASSWAPGELFF. The CDR3 nucleotides are TGTGCCAGTAGTTGGGCCCCCGGGGAGCTGTTTTTT.

This rearrangement joins TRBV5-1 to TRBJ2-5; D is unresolved. Looked up from germline, CDR1 is SGHRS and CDR2 is YFSETQ. This CDR3 has 14 amino acids. V lost 0 bases and J 5 bases, leaving 11 bases between the germline ends. The CDR3 DNA reads TGCGCCAGCAGCTTGGCCTCTACCAGGGAGACCCAGTACTTC. Translation gives CASSLASTRETQYF.

The chain links TRBV5-4 to TRBJ1-1; no clear D. Trimming removed 5 bases from V and 6 bases from J, with 11 bases in between. Germline V gives CDR1 SGHNT, CDR2 YYREEE (reference sequence). The CDR3 contains 12 residues. The CDR3 sequence is CASSTRGPEAFF. CDR3 coding DNA: TGTGCCAGCAGTACGCGTGGTCCTGAAGCTTTCTTT.

This clone appeared a few times. The CDR3 loop is CASSRGLAESYEQYF. The CDR3, as DNA: TGTGCCAGCAGCCGTGGGCTAGCGGAGTCCTACGAGCAGTACTTC. The rearrangement links TRBV11-2 to TRBJ2-7; TRBD2 matches at 7 bases. Germline trimming cut 5 bases from V and 1 base from J; bases unmatched to any gene: 8. This CDR3 contains 15 residues. Per the germline V gene, CDR1 is SGHAT and CDR2 is FQNNGV. The full variable domain, with the rest looked up from reference TRBV11-2 and TRBJ2-7, is EAGVAQSPRYKIIEKRQSVAFWCNPISGHATLYWYQQILGQGPKLLIQFQNNGVVDDSQLPKDRFSAERLKGVDSTLKIQPAKLEDSAVYLCASSRGLAESYEQYFGPGTRLTVT.

The chain employs TRBV4-1 and TRBJ2-7; 9 bases agree with TRBD2. J gave up 5 bases and V 4 bases, and 15 bases lay outside the gene matches. Looked up from germline, CDR1 is MGHRA and CDR2 is YSYEKL. The CDR3 is made up of 17 amino acids. This CDR3 reads CASSLFSRGGRGHEQYF. The CDR3 DNA follows: TGCGCCAGCAGCCTCTTCTCGAGGGGCGGGAGGGGACACGAGCAGTACTTC.

The chain joins TRBV2 to TRBJ2-1; tentative D call: TRBD2 (6 bases). V lost 8 bases to trimming and J lost 4 bases, with 18 bases between them. The CDR3 totals 15 residues. In germline, CDR1 is SNHLY, CDR2 FYNNEI. The CDR3 DNA follows: TGTGCCAGCGCGGGGCGGCTCGGGAGTTACAATGAGCAGTTCTTC. Translated, it gives CASAGRLGSYNEQFF. Full variable domain (rest looked up from reference TRBV2 and TRBJ2-1): EPEVTQTPSHQVTQMGQEVILRCVPISNHLYFYWYRQILGQKVEFLVSFYNNEISEKSEIFDDQFSVERPDGSNFTLKIRSTKLEDSAMYFCASAGRLGSYNEQFFGPGTRLTVL.

This clone was counted between two and nine times. The V and J genes are TRBV28 and TRBJ1-1; possibly TRBD1 for D (5 bases). Trimming shortened V by 7 bases and J by 4 bases, and 19 bases separated the two germline ends. The CDR3 covers 15 residues. The germline gives CDR1 MDHEN, CDR2 SYDVKM. The CDR3 reads CASTIGGVWGTEAFF. In nucleotides, the CDR3 is TGTGCCAGCACCATTGGGGGGGTTTGGGGCACTGAAGCTTTCTTT.

The rearrangement uses TRBV2 and TRBJ2-7; D is unclear. Germline V gene lookup returns CDR1 SNHLY and CDR2 FYNNEI. Trimming shortened V by 3 bases and J by 0 bases, and 18 bases separated the two germline ends. CDR3 length: 17 amino acids. CDR3 amino acids: CASSDLGLYRSSYEQYF. In DNA, the CDR3 is TGTGCCAGCAGTGACCTTGGGCTTTATCGTAGCTCCTACGAGCAGTACTTC. Full variable domain (rest looked up from reference TRBV2 and TRBJ2-7): EPEVTQTPSHQVTQMGQEVILRCVPISNHLYFYWYRQILGQKVEFLVSFYNNEISEKSEIFDDQFSVERPDGSNFTLKIRSTKLEDSAMYFCASSDLGLYRSSYEQYFGPGTRLTVT.

The gene calls are TRBV1 and TRBJ1-4. TRBV1 is classified as a pseudogene. This CDR3 spans 15 amino acids. This CDR3 is CTSSQDFGVREKLFF. For the CDR3, the DNA is TGCACCAGCAGCCAAGATTTCGGGGTTAGGGAAAAACTGTTTTTT.

The chain recombines TRBV30 with TRBJ1-6, with unresolved D. Germline V CDR1 and CDR2: GTSNPN, SVGIG (reference sequence). This CDR3 comprises 12 residues. The V end lost 5 bases, the J end lost 7 bases, and 9 bases lay between the germline ends. CDR3 nucleotides: TGTGCCTGGGAATACAAAAATTCACCCCTCCACTTT. It specifies CAWEYKNSPLHF.

The chain uses TRBV5-6 and TRBJ1-1, with a tentative D call TRBD1 (5 bases). The germline CDR1 and CDR2 sequences are SGHDT and YYEEEE. Trimming took off 4 bases at V and 1 base at J, with 8 bases between the two ends. The CDR3 loop spans 13 amino acids. The CDR3 DNA sequence: TGTGCCAGCAGCATTGACAGGAACACTGAAGCTTTCTTT. This encodes CASSIDRNTEAFF.

The chain employs TRBV9 and TRBJ1-4, with 11 bases fitting TRBD1. J lost 7 bases, V lost 3 bases, and 8 bases had no gene match. CDR1 and CDR2 (germline): SGDLS, YYNGEE. The CDR3 has 16 residues. The CDR3 region is CASSATSGQGAEKLFF. Here the CDR3 DNA reads TGTGCCAGCAGCGCCACGTCAGGACAGGGGGCTGAAAAACTGTTTTTT. Combining the CDR3 with reference TRBV9 and TRBJ1-4 gives the whole variable domain DSGVTQTPKHLITATGQRVTLRCSPRSGDLSVYWYQQSLDQGLQFLIQYYNGEERAKGNILERFSAQQFPDLHSELNLSSLELGDSALYFCASSATSGQGAEKLFFGSGTQLSVL.

This clone occurred a few times. J is TRBJ1-6 and V is TRBV3-1 (or the pseudogene TRBV3-2), with 7 bases that match TRBD1. The J segment lost 6 bases and the V segment lost 6 bases, leaving 5 bases of the junction unmatched. Germline V gives CDR1 LGHDT, CDR2 YNNKEL (reference sequence). This CDR3 is 14 amino acids long. The CDR3 region has the DNA TGTGCCAGCAGATACAGGGGAAGTAATTCACCCCTCCACTTT. It is translated as CASRYRGSNSPLHF.

J is TRBJ1-5 and V is TRBV2; D is possibly TRBD1 (5 bases). This CDR3 spans 19 amino acids. From germline, CDR1 is SNHLY and CDR2 FYNNEI. Trimming stripped 1 base from V and 0 bases from J, with 19 bases between. The CDR3 protein is CASSEGSGFEYGSNQPQHF. The DNA for the CDR3 is TGTGCCAGCAGTGAAGGGTCAGGGTTCGAATATGGTAGCAATCAGCCCCAGCATTTT.

The V gene is TRBV5-8, the J gene TRBJ1-5; D might be TRBD1 (6 bases). Trimming took off 1 base at V and 5 bases at J, with 10 bases between the two ends. CDR1 SGHTS and CDR2 YDEGEE come from the germline V gene. The CDR3 consists of 14 residues. CDR3 sequence reads: CASSLTGYYQPQHF. CDR3 nucleotides: TGTGCCAGCAGCTTGACAGGGTATTATCAGCCCCAGCATTTT.

In DNA, the CDR3 is TGTGCCAGCAGCTTGGCCGACAGAATGAACACTGAAGCTTTCTTT. It codes for CASSLADRMNTEAFF. This chain joins TRBV5-4 and TRBJ1-1, with D maybe TRBD1 (5 bases). Per germline, CDR1 SGHNT and CDR2 YYREEE (reference sequence). This CDR3 region has 15 residues. With 0 bases removed from V and 0 bases from J, the gap between germline ends came to 9 bases.

This clone was counted between two and nine times. The V gene is TRBV5-1, the J gene TRBJ2-3, with TRBD1 identical over 9 bases. CDR3 length: 15 residues. Trimming took 4 bases from V and 6 from J; bases not matched to a gene: 9. Germline V gives CDR1 SGHRS, CDR2 YFSETQ. The CDR3 here is CASSPGQGLSDTQYF. CDR3 sequence (DNA): TGCGCCAGCAGCCCCGGACAGGGGTTAAGTGATACGCAGTATTTT.

This clone was detected only once. The rearrangement joins TRBV5-4 to TRBJ2-5, with 11 nucleotides matching TRBD2. CDR3 length: 17 amino acids. V gave up 4 bases and J gave up 5 bases; unmatched junction bases: 13. Germline V lookup: CDR1 SGHNT, CDR2 YYREEE (reference sequence). CDR3 amino acids: CASSPPPLAGGAETQYF. CDR3 DNA: TGTGCCAGCAGCCCGCCCCCGCTAGCGGGGGGAGCGGAGACCCAGTACTTC.